A single sample is the source of the 23 T cell receptor beta chains below, sequenced in a study of blood T cell repertoires in COVID-19. Generated by immunoSEQ multiplex PCR, the TCRdb table keeps only in-frame clones and is missing some. The sample shows around 290,000 clones, approximately 85% of them seen only once. The sequenced material came from PBMCs or T cells enriched from blood (not recorded which). All receptors derive from a woman in her twenties or thirties who had recovered from COVID-19.

V usage is TRBV27 and J usage is TRBJ1-1; perhaps TRBD1 as D (6 bases). V was clipped by 5 bases and J by 5 bases, with 21 bases between them. Germline loops: CDR1 MNHEY, CDR2 SMNVEV (reference sequence). This CDR3 has 16 amino acids. The CDR3 bases are TGTGCCAGCAGTAAAGGGCAGGGGTGGCAGAGAACTGAAGCTTTCTTT. It is translated as CASSKGQGWQRTEAFF.

The count of this clone is one. This chain joins TRBV11-1 and TRBJ2-2; D is unclear. The CDR3 contains 15 residues. Germline CDR1 and CDR2: SGHAT and FQDESV (reference sequence). Trimming left V 4 bases short and J 0 bases short, with 9 bases between. CDR3 coding DNA: TGTGCCAGCAGCTATCAACTCCCGAACACCGGGGAGCTGTTTTTT. Residues: CASSYQLPNTGELFF. Supplemented by reference TRBV11-1 and TRBJ2-2, the full variable domain reads EAEVAQSPRYKITEKSQAVAFWCDPISGHATLYWYRQILGQGPELLVQFQDESVVDDSQLPKDRFSAERLKGVDSTLKIQPAELGDSAMYLCASSYQLPNTGELFFGEGSRLTVL.

V gene TRBV30 combines with J gene TRBJ1-5; tentative D call: TRBD1 (6 bases). The CDR3 runs 16 residues. V lost 0 bases and J lost 2, with 14 bases in between. Per germline, CDR1 GTSNPN and CDR2 SVGIG (reference sequence). The CDR3 bases are TGTGCCTGGAGTGTAAAAGTCCGACAGGGCAATCAGCCCCAGCATTTT. Translated, it gives CAWSVKVRQGNQPQHF.

This clone appeared a few times. The DNA of the CDR3 is TGTGCCAGCAGCGTAGCGGACAGTAGCAATCAGCCCCAGCATTTT. Translating it yields CASSVADSSNQPQHF. V gene TRBV9 combines with J gene TRBJ1-5; possibly TRBD1 for D (6 bases). With 0 bases removed from V and 0 bases from J, the gap between germline ends came to 7 bases. Germline V CDR1 and CDR2: SGDLS, YYNGEE. CDR3 size: 15 residues.

This chain connects TRBV5-1 to TRBJ1-2, with 9 bases matching TRBD1. Germline CDR1 and CDR2: SGHRS and YFSETQ. The CDR3 sequence is 15 residues long. V dropped 4 bases and J dropped 4; count of bases not matched to a gene: 8. CDR3 sequence: CASSEGQGAGYGYTF. DNA for the CDR3: TGCGCCAGCAGCGAGGGACAGGGCGCTGGCTATGGCTACACCTTC.

This chain links TRBV30 with TRBJ2-7; D is possibly TRBD2 (5 bases). This CDR3 spans 14 amino acids. Germline values: CDR1 GTSNPN, CDR2 SVGIG (reference sequence). The germline V and J ends were trimmed by 4 bases and 1 base, with 14 bases remaining between them. In nucleotides, the CDR3 is TGTGCCTGGAATGGCGTGGGGAGATCCTACGAGCAGTACTTC. Amino acid sequence: CAWNGVGRSYEQYF.

The chain is built from TRBV6-4 and TRBJ1-3; D gene unclear. Per the germline V gene, CDR1 is MRHNA and CDR2 is SNTAGT. Trimming left V 4 bases short and J 0 bases short, with 19 bases between. The CDR3 spans 18 residues. CDR3 residues: CASSAEPRFGGSGNTIYF. CDR3 bases: TGTGCCAGCAGTGCTGAACCCCGGTTCGGTGGCTCTGGAAACACCATATATTTT.

The V call is TRBV20-1, the J call TRBJ2-5; 11 bases are shared with TRBD2. The ends lost 3 bases at V and 1 base at J; junction bases unmatched: 7. Germline assignment: CDR1 DFQATT and CDR2 SNEGSKA (reference sequence). This CDR3 is built from 16 residues. CDR3 in amino acids: CSASGTSGSAQETQYF. CDR3 bases: TGCAGTGCTAGTGGGACTAGCGGCTCCGCCCAAGAGACCCAGTACTTC.

The chain employs TRBV11-2 and TRBJ2-7, with 7 positions matching TRBD1. V was clipped by 4 bases and J by 5 bases; unmatched bases: 11. This CDR3 contains 15 residues. CDR1 and CDR2 (germline): SGHAT, FQNNGV. In DNA, the CDR3 is TGTGCCAGCAGCTCGACAGGGAAACCAGCACACGAGCAGTACTTC. The encoded protein is CASSSTGKPAHEQYF. Using reference TRBV11-2 and TRBJ2-7 for the parts outside the CDR3, the full variable domain is EAGVAQSPRYKIIEKRQSVAFWCNPISGHATLYWYQQILGQGPKLLIQFQNNGVVDDSQLPKDRFSAERLKGVDSTLKIQPAKLEDSAVYLCASSSTGKPAHEQYFGPGTRLTVT.

The chain links TRBV2 to TRBJ2-2, with D perhaps TRBD2 (5 bases). There are 15 residues in the CDR3. Looked up from germline, CDR1 is SNHLY and CDR2 is FYNNEI. Trimming removed 7 bases at V and 1 base at J, with 13 bases between. CDR3 in amino acids: CASIRGRGNTGELFF. The CDR3 nucleotides read TGTGCCAGCATAAGAGGGAGAGGGAACACCGGGGAGCTGTTTTTT.

This clone was counted a few times. The rearrangement joins TRBV9 to TRBJ1-1, with D perhaps TRBD1 (5 bases). Germline V gene lookup returns CDR1 SGDLS and CDR2 YYNGEE. Trimming stripped 4 bases from V and 8 bases from J, with 15 bases between. The CDR3 runs to 13 residues. DNA of the CDR3: TGTGCCAGCAGCTTTGACAGTACCACAGAAGCTTTCTTT. Translated: CASSFDSTTEAFF.

The V call is TRBV7-9, the J call TRBJ2-5; 8 bases align to TRBD1. Germline lookup yields CDR1 SEHNR and CDR2 FQNEAQ (reference sequence). The CDR3 covers 15 residues. With 2 bases clipped from V and 5 bases from J, the junction kept 7 bases outside the gene matches. CDR3 amino acids: CASSLRGQGGETQYF. DNA of the CDR3: TGTGCCAGCAGCTTACGCGGACAGGGTGGGGAGACCCAGTACTTC.

V and J are TRBV7-2 and TRBJ2-3, with D tentatively TRBD1 (5 bases). The CDR3 runs to 15 residues. In germline, CDR1 is SGHTA, CDR2 FQGNSA. V was trimmed by 6 bases and J by 4 bases, leaving 17 bases between them. The CDR3 region is CASSPSRAEADTQYF. The DNA for the CDR3 is TGTGCCAGCAGTCCCAGCAGGGCCGAGGCAGATACGCAGTATTTT. Combining the CDR3 with reference TRBV7-2 and TRBJ2-3 gives the whole variable domain GAGVSQSPSNKVTEKGKDVELRCDPISGHTALYWYRQSLGQGLEFLIYFQGNSAPDKSGLPSDRFSAERTGGSVSTLTIQRTQQEDSAVYLCASSPSRAEADTQYFGPGTRLTVL.

This chain links TRBV14 with TRBJ1-5; tentatively, D is TRBD1 (5 bases). Germline CDR1 reads SGHDN; CDR2 reads FVKESK. This CDR3 spans 14 amino acids. The V end lost 4 bases, the J end lost 3 bases, and 10 bases lay between the germline ends. DNA of the CDR3: TGTGCCAGCAGCCGTTTAGGGGTCAATCAGCCCCAGCATTTT. Translating gives CASSRLGVNQPQHF.

V is TRBV7-9 and J is TRBJ1-1; D may be TRBD1 (5 bases). The CDR3 sequence is 14 residues long. Germline V gene lookup returns CDR1 SEHNR and CDR2 FQNEAQ (reference sequence). V was shortened by 2 bases and J by 3 bases, with 10 bases between the two germline ends. The CDR3 sequence: CASSLLGEDTEAFF. CDR3 nucleotide sequence: TGTGCCAGCAGCTTATTGGGGGAGGACACTGAAGCTTTCTTT.

The J gene is TRBJ1-2, the V gene TRBV12-5; no clear D. The CDR3 is 16 residues long. CDR1 LGHNT and CDR2 FRNRAP come from the germline V gene. The germline V and J ends were trimmed by 7 bases and 8 bases, with 26 bases remaining between them. The CDR3 nucleotides read TGTGCTAGTGTAGGCTACACTGATTCCGGAGTGAAGGGCTACACCTTC. Translated: CASVGYTDSGVKGYTF.

This clone was found a few times. This chain links TRBV18 with TRBJ2-3; 7 bases are shared with TRBD1. Germline loops: CDR1 KGHSH, CDR2 LQKENI. The junction had 4 bases not matched to a gene; V was cut back by 3 bases and J by 7 bases. The CDR3 covers 13 residues. The CDR3 reads CASSPQTGNTQYF. The CDR3 region has the DNA TGTGCCAGCTCACCGCAGACAGGGAATACGCAGTATTTT.

The V call is TRBV27, the J call TRBJ2-7; 8 bases fit TRBD2. This CDR3 comprises 15 residues. Germline CDR1 and CDR2: MNHEY and SMNVEV (reference sequence). Trimming removed 3 bases from V and 2 bases from J; junction bases left unmatched: 6. CDR3 bases: TGTGCCAGCAGTTTGGTTAGCGGGAACCCCTACGAGCAGTACTTC. It codes for CASSLVSGNPYEQYF.

The chain carries TRBV9 and TRBJ1-4; possibly TRBD1 for D (6 bases). The germline V gene has CDR1 SGDLS and CDR2 YYNGEE. Trimming left V 0 bases short and J 7 bases short, with 16 bases between. The CDR3 loop spans 16 amino acids. The CDR3 nucleotides are TGTGCCAGCAGCGTAGGAGCAGGGGTGGTTCCTGAAAAACTGTTTTTT. This sequence encodes CASSVGAGVVPEKLFF.

The chain is built from TRBV2 and TRBJ1-1, with D possibly TRBD1 on 5 matching bases. The germline V gene encodes CDR1 SNHLY and CDR2 FYNNEI. Trimming removed 7 bases from V and 1 base from J, with 7 bases in between. This CDR3 has 12 residues. CDR3 sequence reads: CASTTGNTEAFF. The CDR3 DNA reads as TGTGCCAGCACCACAGGGAACACTGAAGCTTTCTTT.

This clone has just one count. The CDR3 DNA sequence: TGCGCCAGCAGCTTGGCGACAGTCAACACTGAAGCTTTCTTT. This codes for CASSLATVNTEAFF. This chain links TRBV5-1 with TRBJ1-1; TRBD1 is a possible D gene (5 bases). This CDR3 has 14 residues. Germline CDR1 reads SGHRS; CDR2 reads YFSETQ. The germline V and J ends were trimmed by 0 bases and 2 bases, with 8 bases remaining between them.

The genes are TRBV7-9 and TRBJ1-1, with unresolved D. The V and J ends lost 5 bases and 6 bases respectively, with 7 bases between them. This CDR3 spans 11 amino acids. Per germline, CDR1 SEHNR and CDR2 FQNEAQ (reference sequence). CDR3: CASSTRPEAFF. CDR3 coding DNA: TGTGCCAGCAGCACTCGTCCTGAAGCTTTCTTT.

V and J are TRBV28 and TRBJ2-1; 7 positions match TRBD1. V gave up 3 bases and J gave up 10 bases; unmatched junction bases: 6. The CDR3 extends over 13 amino acids. Germline V gives CDR1 MDHEN, CDR2 SYDVKM. For the CDR3, the DNA is TGTGCCAGCAGTTTTCATATACAGGGGGAGCAGTTCTTC. Amino acids: CASSFHIQGEQFF.